This is a list of T cell receptor beta chains from one sample in a study of cytomegalovirus exposure and HLA in healthy donors. The protocol was immunoSEQ multiplex PCR, while the TCRdb copy is restricted to in-frame clones and leaves out a portion. The data hold some 70,000 clones, with about 81% observed a single time. Sample: PBMCs. The receptor source for this set is a human donor in good health. The CDR3 runs from the conserved cysteine through the conserved F or W. D genes are given only for firm matches. Clone size is shown for a subset of rows, as once, few, many or a class of expanded clone.

-,TRBV5-1,TRBD2,TRBJ2-7,CASSLDKRGVNYEQYF,TGCGCCAGCAGCTTGGATAAGCGGGGTGTAAACTACGAGCAGTACTTC
-,TRBV9,TRBD2,TRBJ2-1,CASSGSGVGYEQFF,TGTGCCAGCAGCGGAAGCGGGGTTGGGTATGAGCAGTTCTTC
-,TRBV9,TRBD1,TRBJ1-3,CASSVVARGDTIYF,TGTGCCAGCAGCGTAGTGGCCAGGGGGGACACCATATATTTT
-,TRBV19,TRBD2,TRBJ2-3,CASRPGLATDTQYF,TGTGCCAGTAGGCCGGGACTAGCTACCGATACGCAGTATTTT
-,TRBV7-9,-,TRBJ1-1,CASSSDTGSRTEAFF,TGTGCCAGCAGCTCCGATACAGGGTCGAGGACTGAAGCTTTCTTT
-,TRBV6-6,-,TRBJ1-1,CAIHRLSTEAFF,TGTGCCATTCACAGGTTAAGCACTGAAGCTTTCTTT
-,TRBV7-9,-,TRBJ1-2,CASSQDTANYGYTF,TGTGCCAGCAGCCAGGACACAGCTAACTATGGCTACACCTTC
once,TRBV5-1,-,TRBJ2-7,CASSQDNSYEQYF,TGCGCCAGCAGCCAGGACAACTCCTACGAGCAGTACTTC
once,TRBV6-5,TRBD1,TRBJ1-1,CASSSGQGVAEAFF,TGTGCCAGCAGCTCTGGACAGGGGGTAGCTGAAGCTTTCTTT
-,TRBV5-6,-,TRBJ1-1,CASSYGTFNTEAFF,TGTGCCAGCAGCTACGGGACTTTTAACACTGAAGCTTTCTTT
once,TRBV7-9,TRBD1,TRBJ1-4,CASSARQGNDEKLFF,TGTGCCAGCAGCGCGAGACAGGGAAACGACGAAAAACTGTTTTTT
-,TRBV6-5,TRBD2,TRBJ2-3,CASRRGLGESDTQYF,TGTGCCAGCAGAAGGGGACTAGGGGAGTCAGATACGCAGTATTTT
-,TRBV9,TRBD1,TRBJ1-1,CASSVATGGNTEAFF,TGTGCCAGCAGCGTAGCGACAGGGGGGAACACTGAAGCTTTCTTT
few,TRBV5-1,-,TRBJ1-1,CASSLDGRPNTEAFF,TGCGCCAGCAGCTTGGATGGCAGGCCGAACACTGAAGCTTTCTTT
-,TRBV11-2,-,TRBJ2-7,CASSPAEGSYEQYF,TGTGCCAGCAGCCCGGCGGAAGGGAGCTACGAGCAGTACTTC
once,TRBV6-1,-,TRBJ1-5,CASSELQGQNAPQHF,TGTGCCAGCAGTGAGCTACAGGGCCAAAACGCGCCCCAGCATTTT
-,TRBV7-6,-,TRBJ2-3,CASSPRARGLADTQYF,TGTGCCAGCAGCCCCCGAGCCCGGGGTCTTGCAGATACGCAGTATTTT
-,TRBV6-5,TRBD2,TRBJ2-5,CATITSGGETQYF,TGTGCCACCATCACTAGCGGGGGGGAGACCCAGTACTTC
large,TRBV4-1,TRBD1,TRBJ1-1,CASSHLPQGAFTEAFF,TGCGCCAGCAGCCATTTGCCACAGGGGGCATTCACTGAAGCTTTCTTT
-,TRBV19,TRBD2,TRBJ2-2,CATVRLAGGTSPGELFF,TGTGCCACCGTAAGACTAGCGGGGGGCACCTCCCCCGGGGAGCTGTTTTTT
-,TRBV6-5,-,TRBJ1-3,CASSQDSSGNTIYF,TGTGCCAGCAGCCAGGACAGCTCTGGAAACACCATATATTTT
-,TRBV18,-,TRBJ1-5,CASSEQGGENQPQHF,TGTGCCAGCTCCGAACAGGGCGGTGAAAATCAGCCCCAGCATTTT
-,TRBV5-1,TRBD1,TRBJ1-6,CASSYGQGRASPLHF,TGCGCCAGCAGCTACGGACAGGGTAGAGCTTCACCCCTCCACTTT
-,TRBV6-5,TRBD1,TRBJ1-2,CASRFTGTGADGYTF,TGTGCCAGCAGATTTACAGGGACAGGGGCGGATGGCTACACCTTC
-,TRBV28,TRBD1,TRBJ2-2,CASSITGDTGELFF,TGTGCCAGCAGTATCACAGGGGACACCGGGGAGCTGTTTTTT
-,TRBV18,-,TRBJ1-6,CASSPLGRGASNSPLHF,TGTGCCAGCTCACCACTTGGCAGGGGAGCAAGTAATTCACCCCTCCACTTT
-,TRBV5-1,TRBD1,TRBJ2-7,CASSLTGTGENEQYF,TGCGCCAGCAGCTTGACCGGGACAGGGGAAAACGAGCAGTACTTC
-,TRBV5-1,-,TRBJ1-2,CASSSGGTGGYTF,TGCGCCAGCAGCTCAGGTGGTACGGGGGGCTACACCTTC
-,TRBV28,TRBD1,TRBJ2-7,CASTQDGTDSYEQYF,TGTGCCAGCACCCAAGACGGGACAGACTCCTACGAGCAGTACTTC
few,TRBV5-1,TRBD1,TRBJ2-5,CASSFVGTGQETQYF,TGCGCCAGCAGCTTCGTAGGGACAGGACAAGAGACCCAGTACTTC
-,TRBV5-1,-,TRBJ2-5,CASSLDRGGETQYF,TGCGCCAGCAGCTTGGACAGGGGAGGTGAGACCCAGTACTTC
-,TRBV14,-,TRBJ1-2,CASSQDYRANYGYTF,TGTGCCAGCAGCCAAGATTACAGAGCTAACTATGGCTACACCTTC
-,TRBV6-6,-,TRBJ1-2,CASSTLGSYGYPF,TGTGCCAGCAGTACCCTGGGCTCCTATGGCTACCCCTTC
-,TRBV20-1,-,TRBJ1-2,CSALTGDGYTF,TGCAGTGCCTTGACAGGCGATGGCTACACCTTC
-,TRBV5-1,TRBD2,TRBJ2-7,CASSLGGGGAGYEQYF,TGCGCCAGCAGCTTGGGTGGCGGGGGGGCCGGGTACGAGCAGTACTTC
-,TRBV10-3,TRBD1,TRBJ2-2,CAIRPQGDGELFF,TGTGCCATCAGACCCCAGGGGGACGGGGAGCTGTTTTTT
once,TRBV19,TRBD2,TRBJ2-2,CASSRTSGGVNTGELFF,TGTGCCAGTAGTAGGACTAGCGGGGGAGTTAACACCGGGGAGCTGTTTTTT
-,TRBV28,TRBD1,TRBJ1-1,CASSATGGRSEAFF,TGTGCCAGCAGTGCGACAGGGGGCCGGTCTGAAGCTTTCTTT
few,TRBV19,-,TRBJ1-5,CASSTQRGTQHF,TGTGCCAGTAGTACTCAGCGGGGGACCCAGCATTTT
-,TRBV27,-,TRBJ2-7,CASSLQGFGYEQYF,TGTGCCAGCAGTTTACAGGGATTTGGCTACGAGCAGTACTTC
few,TRBV5-1,TRBD1,TRBJ2-3,CASSLADRSISPDTQYF,TGCGCCAGCAGCTTGGCGGACAGGTCTATATCCCCAGATACGCAGTATTTT
-,TRBV7-6,-,TRBJ2-7,CASSLAEGRSYEQYF,TGTGCCAGCAGCTTAGCGGAGGGGCGCTCCTACGAGCAGTACTTC
few,TRBV6-1,TRBD1,TRBJ1-2,CASRGQGYYGYPF,TGTGCCAGCCGCGGACAGGGATACTATGGCTACCCCTTC
-,TRBV5-1,-,TRBJ2-6,CASSLDQAFSGANVLTF,TGCGCCAGCAGCTTGGATCAGGCTTTCTCTGGGGCCAACGTCCTGACTTTC
-,TRBV11-2,TRBD2,TRBJ2-3,CASSLNLAGAGDTQYF,TGTGCCAGCAGCTTAAATCTAGCGGGGGCAGGGGATACGCAGTATTTT
-,TRBV15,-,TRBJ2-7,CATSRDETEYEQYF,TGTGCCACCAGCAGAGACGAGACAGAATACGAGCAGTACTTC
-,TRBV5-4,TRBD2,TRBJ2-5,CASSSPGGARETQYF,TGTGCCAGCAGCTCGCCCGGGGGGGCCAGGGAGACCCAGTACTTC
once,TRBV11-2,-,TRBJ1-1,CASSLAGNTEAFF,TGTGCCAGCAGCTTAGCAGGGAACACTGAAGCTTTCTTT
-,TRBV5-1,TRBD2,TRBJ2-3,CASSPVTSGGPDTQYF,TGCGCCAGCAGCCCCGTGACTAGCGGGGGGCCAGATACGCAGTATTTT
once,TRBV5-4,TRBD2,TRBJ2-3,CASSSWTSWDTQYF,TGTGCCAGCAGCTCATGGACTAGCTGGGATACGCAGTATTTT
-,TRBV20-1,-,TRBJ1-2,CSPNRDGYTF,TGCAGCCCGAACAGGGATGGCTACACCTTC
-,TRBV7-9,TRBD2,TRBJ2-1,CSSSLPPRLAGARNEQFF,TGTTCCAGCAGCTTACCCCCCCGACTAGCGGGGGCCCGCAATGAGCAGTTCTTC
-,TRBV12-2,-,TRBJ2-3,CASRLASDRADTQYF,TGTGCAAGTCGCTTAGCGTCCGACAGAGCAGATACGCAGTATTTT
-,TRBV2,TRBD2,TRBJ2-5,CASSVGLAGGQETQYF,TGTGCCAGCAGTGTCGGACTAGCGGGGGGGCAAGAGACCCAGTACTTC